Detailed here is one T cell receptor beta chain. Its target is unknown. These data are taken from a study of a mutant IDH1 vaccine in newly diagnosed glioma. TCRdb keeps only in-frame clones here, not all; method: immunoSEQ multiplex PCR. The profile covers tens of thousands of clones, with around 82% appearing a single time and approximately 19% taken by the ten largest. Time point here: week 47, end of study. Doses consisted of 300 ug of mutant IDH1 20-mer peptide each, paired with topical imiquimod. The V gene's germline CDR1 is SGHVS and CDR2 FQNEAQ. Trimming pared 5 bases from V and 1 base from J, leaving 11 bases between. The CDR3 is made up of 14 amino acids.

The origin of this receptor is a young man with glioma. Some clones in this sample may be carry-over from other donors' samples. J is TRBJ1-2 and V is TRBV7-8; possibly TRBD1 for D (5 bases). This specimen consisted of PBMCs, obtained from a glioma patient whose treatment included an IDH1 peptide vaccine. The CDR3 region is CASSPGRNNYGYTF. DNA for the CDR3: TGTGCCAGCAGCCCGGGACGGAATAACTATGGCTACACCTTC.